This T cell receptor beta chain was identified during a study of T cells in women clearing cervical HPV infection. The V gene end was trimmed by 2 bases and the J gene end by 6 bases; junction bases not matched to a gene: 6. Per germline, CDR1 SGHNT and CDR2 YYREEE (reference sequence). This CDR3 region has 15 residues. Generated by immunoSEQ multiplex PCR, the TCRdb table keeps only in-frame clones and is missing some. This sample's clone table lists roughly 19,000 clones. As concerns this clone: The read stops 3 residues short of the end of the CDR3; the missing end is completed from the germline J gene.

This TCR was sampled from a woman between 18 and 75 years old with a cervical HPV16 infection that either progressed to CIN3+ or cleared (not recorded which). The V gene is TRBV5-4, the J gene TRBJ2-3; TRBD2 matches 10 bases. Sequenced: blood buffy coat. CDR3 DNA (partial): TGTGCCAGCAGCTTACCACTAGCGGGATGGGATACG. This codes for CASSLPLAGWDT. The entire CDR3 reads CASSLPLAGWDTQYF.